These T cell receptor beta chains were read from a single sample in a study of cytomegalovirus exposure and HLA in healthy donors. The method was immunoSEQ multiplex PCR; TCRdb's version includes in-frame clones alone and lacks a portion of them. The profile covers 73,000 or so clones, with over 60% appearing a single time and about 16% taken by the ten largest. The sample consisted of PBMCs. Receptor source: a woman between 35 and 50 years old in good health and CMV-seropositive. CDR3s include the opening cysteine and the closing phenylalanine or tryptophan. A D gene is named only where the DNA matches it firmly. Size is stated for part of the rows, as once, few or many counts, or as a class when the clone is expanded.

abundance | j_gene | v_gene | d_gene | CDR3nt | CDR3aa
NA | TRBJ2-5 | TRBV9 | NA | TGTGCCAGCAGCGTACGAGGGCAAGAGACCCAGTACTTC | CASSVRGQETQYF
NA | TRBJ2-2 | TRBV5-1 | TRBD1 | TGCGCCAGCAGCTTTTGGACAGGGGACACCGGGGAGCTGTTTTTT | CASSFWTGDTGELFF
few | TRBJ1-5 | TRBV28 | NA | TGTGCCAGCATTAACGACAGGATTAGCAATCAGCCCCAGCATTTT | CASINDRISNQPQHF
NA | TRBJ1-2 | TRBV7-3 | TRBD1 | TGTGCCAGCAGCTCGGGACAGGGTTCCGGCTACACCTTC | CASSSGQGSGYTF
few | TRBJ2-3 | TRBV6-1 | TRBD2 | TGTGCCAGCAGTGAAGTAGCGGGGAGCACAGATACGCAGTATTTT | CASSEVAGSTDTQYF
NA | TRBJ2-5 | TRBV18 | NA | TGTGCCAGCTCACCATGGCCCCCTCCAGAGACCCAGTACTTC | CASSPWPPPETQYF
NA | TRBJ1-6 | TRBV2 | NA | TGTGCCAGCAGTGAAAGGGGGAGTTCACCCCTCCACTTT | CASSERGSSPLHF
NA | TRBJ1-6 | TRBV5-6 | NA | TGTGCCAGCAGCTTGAGGACAGACCAATTCAAACCCCTCCACTTT | CASSLRTDQFKPLHF
NA | TRBJ2-7 | TRBV5-1 | TRBD1 | TGCGCCAGCAGCTTGGACGACAGGGCCTACGAGCAGTACTTC | CASSLDDRAYEQYF
NA | TRBJ2-7 | TRBV5-4 | TRBD2 | TGTGCCAGCAGCACGACTTCTAGCGGACCCTACGAGCAGTACTTC | CASSTTSSGPYEQYF
NA | TRBJ1-2 | TRBV29-1 | NA | TGCAGCGGGTCCCAGGGGCAGAGCTATGGCTACACCTTC | CSGSQGQSYGYTF
NA | TRBJ1-5 | TRBV30 | TRBD1 | TGTGCCTGGTCCCAACCGGGACAGGGGGCAGCGAGCAATCAGCCCCAGCATTTT | CAWSQPGQGAASNQPQHF
NA | TRBJ2-1 | TRBV11-3 | TRBD2 | TGTGCCAGCAGCTTAGAGAAACTAGCGGGAGGGCACAATGAGCAGTTCTTC | CASSLEKLAGGHNEQFF
once | TRBJ2-2 | TRBV10-1 | TRBD2 | TGCGCCAGCAGTGAGGGACTAGCAGGGTCCGGGGAGCTGTTTTTT | CASSEGLAGSGELFF
NA | TRBJ1-2 | TRBV4-1 | NA | TGCGCCAGCAGCCCCCAACATACTAACTATGGCTACACCTTC | CASSPQHTNYGYTF
NA | TRBJ2-7 | TRBV6-5 | TRBD2 | TGTGCCACCTTAGCGGGAGGTCGGGGCTACGAGCAGTACTTC | CATLAGGRGYEQYF
NA | TRBJ2-7 | TRBV14 | TRBD1 | TGTGCCAGCAGCCCACGGACAGGGGGCGCCCGGGAAGAGCAGTACTTC | CASSPRTGGAREEQYF
NA | TRBJ2-2 | TRBV29-1 | TRBD1 | TGCAGCGGGATCAAATTTGGACAGGGGAGCACCGGGGAGCTGTTTTTT | CSGIKFGQGSTGELFF
NA | TRBJ2-3 | TRBV30 | TRBD2 | TGTGCCTGGAGTTCGGGGGGGGCTAAAGATACGCAGTATTTT | CAWSSGGAKDTQYF
NA | TRBJ2-5 | TRBV27 | NA | TGTGCCAGCAGTCAAGCTACGTCACAGACCCAGTACTTC | CASSQATSQTQYF
few | TRBJ1-2 | TRBV7-2 | NA | TGTGCCAGCAGCATGCCGGGGGTAAACTATGGCTACACCTTC | CASSMPGVNYGYTF
NA | TRBJ1-1 | TRBV6-4 | NA | TGTGCCAGAATTCCAGGGGTGAGAACTGAAGCTTTCTTT | CARIPGVRTEAFF
NA | TRBJ2-7 | TRBV25-1 | TRBD1 | TGTGCCAGCAGTAGATCCGGGACAGGTGATTCCGAGCAGTACTTC | CASSRSGTGDSEQYF
NA | TRBJ1-5 | TRBV19 | TRBD1 | TGTGCCAGCGACAGGGTAGGGGAGACTCAGCCCCAGCATTTT | CASDRVGETQPQHF
NA | TRBJ2-5 | TRBV5-1 | TRBD2 | TGCGCCAGCAGCTTGGACAAACTAGCGGGACAAGAGACCCAGTACTTC | CASSLDKLAGQETQYF
few | TRBJ1-2 | TRBV11-2 | NA | TGTGCCAGCAGCTTAGGCTCAGGTCCTTCCGTCTATGGCTACACCTTC | CASSLGSGPSVYGYTF
NA | TRBJ2-5 | TRBV5-1 | NA | TGCGCCAGCAGCTTGACAGGGTCCGAGACCCAGTACTTC | CASSLTGSETQYF
many | TRBJ1-1 | TRBV30 | NA | TGTGCCTGGATTCTAAACACTGAAGCTTTCTTT | CAWILNTEAFF
few | TRBJ1-1 | TRBV9 | NA | TGTGCCAGCAGCGTAGGGAGGGGAAACACTGAAGCTTTCTTT | CASSVGRGNTEAFF
NA | TRBJ2-7 | TRBV7-9 | TRBD1 | TGTGCCAGCAGGCCCGGGACAGGCTCCTACGAGCAGTACTTC | CASRPGTGSYEQYF
NA | TRBJ1-2 | TRBV7-2 | NA | TGTGCCAGCAGCTTAGCATCAGCGGGATTCCATGGCTACACCTTC | CASSLASAGFHGYTF
NA | TRBJ1-1 | TRBV11-2 | NA | TGTGCCAGCAGCTTAGGAGCCGCATTGAACACTGAAGCTTTCTTT | CASSLGAALNTEAFF
NA | TRBJ1-1 | TRBV5-8 | TRBD1 | TGTGCCAGCAGCTCACGACAGGGTGTGAACACTGAAGCTTTCTTT | CASSSRQGVNTEAFF
NA | TRBJ2-1 | TRBV4-2 | NA | TGTGCCAGCAGCCCGCTGACAAATTACAATGAGCAGTTCTTC | CASSPLTNYNEQFF
NA | TRBJ1-3 | TRBV5-6 | NA | TGTGCCAGCAGCTTGTGGCAGGCTGGAAACACCATATATTTT | CASSLWQAGNTIYF
NA | TRBJ2-7 | TRBV19 | TRBD2 | TGTGCCAGTAGCACGAGCTCTAGCGGGAGGGCCGGGTACGAGCAGTACTTC | CASSTSSSGRAGYEQYF
NA | TRBJ1-1 | TRBV2 | NA | TGTGCCAACTCGATGGACAGGAACACTGAAGCTTTCTTT | CANSMDRNTEAFF
few | TRBJ1-1 | TRBV7-9 | NA | TGTGCCAGCAGCAGAGGACAGAACACTGAAGCTTTCTTT | CASSRGQNTEAFF
few | TRBJ1-2 | TRBV7-9 | TRBD1 | TGTGCCAGCAGCCGGACAGGGGATTATGGCTACACCTTC | CASSRTGDYGYTF
NA | TRBJ1-1 | TRBV10-3 | TRBD1 | TGTGCCATCAGTGGGACAGGCATGAACACTGAAGCTTTCTTT | CAISGTGMNTEAFF